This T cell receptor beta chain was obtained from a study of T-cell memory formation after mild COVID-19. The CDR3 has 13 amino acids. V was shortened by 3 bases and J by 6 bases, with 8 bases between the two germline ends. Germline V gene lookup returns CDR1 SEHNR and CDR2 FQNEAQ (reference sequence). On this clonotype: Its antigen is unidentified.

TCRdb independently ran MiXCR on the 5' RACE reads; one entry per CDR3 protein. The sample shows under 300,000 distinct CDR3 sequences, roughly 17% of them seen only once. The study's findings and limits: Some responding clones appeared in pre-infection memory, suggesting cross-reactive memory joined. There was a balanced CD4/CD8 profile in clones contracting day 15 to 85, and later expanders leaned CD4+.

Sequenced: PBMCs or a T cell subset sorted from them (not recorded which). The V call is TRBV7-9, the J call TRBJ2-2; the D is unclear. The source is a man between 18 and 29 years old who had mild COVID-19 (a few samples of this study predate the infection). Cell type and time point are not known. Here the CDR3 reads CASSFRISGELFF. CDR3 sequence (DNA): TGTGCCAGCAGCTTCCGCATATCCGGGGAGCTGTTTTTT.